The entry below describes one T cell receptor (beta chain). Its antigen is currently unknown. The source of the sample is a study of T cell clusters in autoimmune cytopenias. Study results and caveats: TRB repertoire shifts in secondary cytopenia and chronic lymphocytic leukemia mostly reflected lymphoma, not autoimmunity. Healthy donors had about 3.1-fold more exclusive TRB clusters than active autoimmune hepatitis patients. Primary autoimmune cytopenia patients seemingly lacked the physiological T cell clusters found in healthy donors.

TRB amplification used approximately 250 ng of peripheral blood genomic DNA. TRB rearrangements were amplified by touch-down multiplex PCR with mixed TRB-A/B primers. One entry per CDR3 protein, without DNA, is what TCRdb gives after re-calling the multiplex PCR reads. Its clone listing holds about 9,500 distinct CDR3 sequences. Specimen: peripheral blood. This clonotype was obtained from a human donor with an autoimmune cytopenia or autoimmune hepatitis (not recorded which).

The CDR3 loop is CASSLEPSGATNSYSPLHF. This rearrangement joins TRBV6-2 or TRBV6-3 to TRBJ1-6. Looked up from germline, CDR1 is MNHEY and CDR2 is SVGEGT. The CDR3 has 19 amino acids.